The present T cell receptor (beta chain) was sequenced within a study of OX40 agonist ivuxolimab in advanced cancers. Repertoires were generated with immunoSEQ multiplex PCR, while TCRdb's copy carries only in-frame clones and drops some. The sample includes some 51,000 clones, 70% to 90% of them seen just once. V gave up 3 bases and J gave up 4 bases, with 15 bases separating them. The CDR3 is 15 amino acids. The germline gives CDR1 SGHRS, CDR2 YFSETQ. This sample comprised CD4+ or CD8+ T cells sorted from blood, obtained in a trial of the OX40 agonist ivuxolimab. The TCR comes from an adult with an advanced solid tumor such as melanoma, head and neck, liver or kidney cancer. The J gene is TRBJ2-3, the V gene TRBV5-1, with D tentatively TRBD1 or TRBD2 (5 bases each). The CDR3 is CASSWARGFADTQYF. DNA for the CDR3: TGCGCCAGCAGCTGGGCGAGGGGATTTGCAGATACGCAGTATTTT.